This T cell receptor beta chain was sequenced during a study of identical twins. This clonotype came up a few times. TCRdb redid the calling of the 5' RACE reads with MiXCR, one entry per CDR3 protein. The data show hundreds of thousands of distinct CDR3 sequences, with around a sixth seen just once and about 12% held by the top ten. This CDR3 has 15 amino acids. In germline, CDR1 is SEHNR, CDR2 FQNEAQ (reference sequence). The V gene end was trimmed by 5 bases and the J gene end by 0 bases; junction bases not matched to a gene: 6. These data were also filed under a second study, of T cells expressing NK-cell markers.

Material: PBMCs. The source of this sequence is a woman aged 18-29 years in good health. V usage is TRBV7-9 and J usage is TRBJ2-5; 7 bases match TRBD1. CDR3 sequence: CASSPDREYQETQYF. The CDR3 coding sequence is TGTGCCAGCAGCCCAGACAGGGAGTACCAAGAGACCCAGTACTTC. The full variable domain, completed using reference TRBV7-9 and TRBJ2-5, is DTGVSQNPRHKITKRGQNVTFRCDPISEHNRLYWYRQTLGQGPEFLTYFQNEAQLEKSRLLSDRFSAERPKGSFSTLEIQRTEQGDSAMYLCASSPDREYQETQYFGPGTRLLVL.